This T cell receptor beta chain was identified in a study of T-cell reconstitution after alpha-beta-depleted transplantation in children. The ends lost 0 bases at V and 5 bases at J; junction bases unmatched: 10. Germline V lookup: CDR1 SGHRS, CDR2 YFSETQ. The CDR3 is made up of 17 amino acids. This clonotype was counted many times. TCRbeta library construction was performed incorporating unique molecular identifiers. TCRdb re-analysed the PCR reads in MiXCR, keeping a single row per CDR3 protein. The sample lists 200,000 to 300,000 distinct CDR3 sequences; about 23% were seen once. This sample comprised PBMCs, obtained before TCRalphabeta/CD19-depleted stem cell transplant. This receptor was taken from a girl under 10 years old with Fanconi anemia, due to receive a stem cell transplant. This chain connects TRBV5-1 to TRBJ2-4, with 8 bases fitting TRBD1. This CDR3 reads CASSLEVGTGFENIQYF. CDR3 nucleotide sequence: TGCGCCAGCAGCTTGGAGGTCGGGACAGGCTTCGAAAACATTCAGTACTTC.